The subject of this entry is one TCR beta chain. Trimming pared 7 bases from V and 6 bases from J, leaving 19 bases between. The CDR3 is 16 amino acids. CDR1 is SNHLY, CDR2 FYNNEI, per germline. The data originate from a study of blood T cell repertoires in COVID-19. Measured with immunoSEQ multiplex PCR; TCRdb has only the in-frame clones, and not every one. There are fewer than 400,000 clones in the sample; 85% to 90% occur only once, and around 10% lies in the top ten. The TCR comes from a woman aged 45-65 years who had recovered from COVID-19. The chain carries TRBV2 and TRBJ1-6, with a tentative D call TRBD1 (6 bases). The sequenced material came from PBMCs or T cells enriched from blood (not recorded which). CDR3 coding DNA: TGTGCCAGCATGGCCCAAGCAGGGGCGCCTAATTCACCCCTCCACTTT. Translated: CASMAQAGAPNSPLHF.